Listed below are T cell receptor beta chains from one sample, sequenced in a study of beta chain features in type 1 diabetes. Sequencing used immunoSEQ multiplex PCR; TCRdb keeps in-frame clones, though not all of them. Of under 800,000 clones in the sample, roughly 16% are singletons; the top ten hold about 0.093%. Sequenced input: naive CD4+ T cells from blood. The receptors were gathered from a man between 18 and 29 years old in good health. Both conserved end residues are part of each CDR3.

v_gene	j_gene	CDR3aa
TRBV28	TRBJ1-5	CASSLTGSNQPQHF
TRBV7-8	TRBJ1-5	CASSLVAGGNQPQHF
TRBV4-2	TRBJ2-3	CASSLDRSDTQYF
TRBV29-1	TRBJ1-1	CSVEDLVPGAFF
TRBV18	TRBJ2-3	CASSPIRSKDTQYF
TRBV6-5	TRBJ2-3	CASSYGSSTTDTQYF
TRBV7-2	TRBJ2-7	CASSLASRGSYEQYF
TRBV7-2	TRBJ2-7	CASSLGAGLKQYF
TRBV30	TRBJ2-7	CAWSTPGLAGARGYEQYF
TRBV7-9	TRBJ2-5	CASSLDRSLVGETQYF
TRBV30	TRBJ2-4	CAWSVGFGQRDIQYF
TRBV19	TRBJ2-2	CASRHSGGQITGELFF
TRBV29-1	TRBJ1-1	CSVDSGVNTEAFF
TRBV29-1	TRBJ1-2	CSALRGQGFNYGYTF
TRBV19	TRBJ1-6	CASNPGQGPNSPLHF
TRBV28	TRBJ2-7	CASRRQQSSYEQYF
TRBV7-2	TRBJ2-5	CASSPMWGGEETQYF
TRBV4-2	TRBJ1-4	CASSQDGGTNEKLFF
TRBV4-1	TRBJ1-1	CASSRWQRNTEAFF
TRBV5-4	TRBJ1-1	CASSLKTGTNTEAFF
TRBV19	TRBJ2-5	CASSRVGQETQYF
TRBV4-3	TRBJ1-2	CASSQKTGTGGFGYTF
TRBV10-3	TRBJ1-1	CAISVRAPGSEAFF